This paragraph reports one T cell receptor (beta chain). The sample comes from a study of T cell changes during pregnancy in multiple sclerosis. This CDR3 is 14 amino acids long. Germline CDR1 MNHEY, CDR2 SMNVEV (reference sequence). The repertoire was sequenced with immunoSEQ multiplex PCR; TCRdb's copy has only in-frame clones and lacks some. The table includes 40,000 to 50,000 clones, around 94% detected once. The rearrangement joins TRBV27 to TRBJ2-5, with 7 nucleotides matching TRBD1. The assigned J gene may be wrong: the sequence end matches TRBJ2-7 better. The TCR comes from a female donor with multiple sclerosis, enrolled in a pregnancy study. The sequencing here drew on CD4+ T cells from peripheral blood mononuclear cells, taken in the first trimester of pregnancy. The CDR3 DNA reads as TGTGCCAGCAGTTTATACGACAGGGACCACGAGCAGTACTTC. Amino acid sequence: CASSLYDRDHEQYF.